The 25 T cell receptor beta chains given below trace back to one sample, sequenced in a study of shared clonotypes between healthy human individuals. Generated by immunoSEQ multiplex PCR, the TCRdb table keeps only in-frame clones and is missing some. This table holds fewer than 1.8 million clones, 97% to 99% found once. The sample consisted of naive CD4+ T cells sorted from blood. Subset meaning: CD45RA+ positively selected. All receptors come from a man under 40 in good health.

The J gene is TRBJ2-3, the V gene TRBV6-5; 10 nucleotides match TRBD2. J gave up 5 bases and V 6 bases, and 8 bases lay outside the gene matches. Germline CDR1 MNHEY, CDR2 SVGAGI. CDR3 length: 15 amino acids. In nucleotides, the CDR3 is TGTGCCAGCAGCAAACTAGCGGGAAGGCAAGATACGCAGTATTTT. As protein: CASSKLAGRQDTQYF.

The chain couples TRBV7-9 to TRBJ2-2; the D is unclear. Germline values: CDR1 SEHNR, CDR2 FQNEAQ (reference sequence). V was pared by 7 bases and J by 4 bases, with 13 bases between. This CDR3 is built from 14 residues. CDR3 region: CASTFWPPTGELFF. In DNA form, the CDR3 reads TGTGCCAGCACATTCTGGCCCCCCACCGGGGAGCTGTTTTTT.

The chain employs TRBV11-2 and TRBJ2-7; D could derive from TRBD1 or TRBD2 (5 bases each). V was shortened by 4 bases and J by 6 bases, with 22 bases between the two germline ends. Germline values: CDR1 SGHAT, CDR2 FQNNGV. This CDR3 spans 16 amino acids. CDR3 DNA: TGTGCCAGCAGCTCGAGAATAGGGGTGAGGGTACCCGAGCAGTACTTC. Translation gives CASSSRIGVRVPEQYF.

The chain employs TRBV9 and TRBJ2-5, with 9 bases identical to TRBD2. The CDR3 extends over 16 amino acids. The germline CDR1 and CDR2 sequences are SGDLS and YYNGEE. Trimming cost V 0 bases and J 7 bases; bases outside gene matches: 10. The CDR3 loop reads CASSVGDSGSVGTQYF. In DNA form, the CDR3 reads TGTGCCAGCAGCGTAGGGGATAGCGGGAGTGTTGGGACCCAGTACTTC.

This chain links TRBV6-6 with TRBJ2-3; no definite D call. The germline V gene has CDR1 MNHNY and CDR2 SVGAGI (reference sequence). The CDR3 has 13 residues. V lost 5 bases to trimming and J lost 0 bases, with 6 bases between them. The CDR3 region is CASSQTSTDTQYF. The CDR3 coding sequence is TGTGCCAGCAGTCAGACTAGCACAGATACGCAGTATTTT.

This chain connects TRBV27 to TRBJ2-3, with D perhaps matching TRBD2 (6 bases). V dropped 1 base and J dropped 4 bases, with 6 bases sitting between them. CDR1 MNHEY and CDR2 SMNVEV come from the germline V gene (reference sequence). The CDR3 is made up of 13 amino acids. This chain's CDR3 is CASSLWGADTQYF. DNA of the CDR3: TGTGCCAGCAGTTTATGGGGGGCAGATACGCAGTATTTT.

The chain combines TRBV2 with TRBJ1-2; D unresolved. V was cut by 6 bases and J by 0 bases, with 11 bases left in between. This CDR3 region has 14 residues. CDR1 SNHLY and CDR2 FYNNEI come from the germline V gene. CDR3 bases: TGTGCCAGCAGAAGGCAGGAAGCTAACTATGGCTACACCTTC. Amino acid sequence: CASRRQEANYGYTF. Drawing the rest from reference TRBV2 and TRBJ1-2, the complete variable domain is EPEVTQTPSHQVTQMGQEVILRCVPISNHLYFYWYRQILGQKVEFLVSFYNNEISEKSEIFDDQFSVERPDGSNFTLKIRSTKLEDSAMYFCASRRQEANYGYTFGSGTRLTVV.

This clone was detected only once. This sequence joins TRBV28 and TRBJ1-3; unclear D gene. Looked up from germline, CDR1 is MDHEN and CDR2 is SYDVKM. V dropped 4 bases and J dropped 3 bases, with 22 bases sitting between them. The CDR3 contains 18 residues. The CDR3 here is CASSSPAGFWGIGNTIYF. CDR3 nucleotide sequence: TGTGCCAGCAGTTCACCGGCGGGTTTTTGGGGAATTGGAAACACCATATATTTT.

V and J are TRBV6-6 and TRBJ1-5, with no clear D. The germline CDR1 and CDR2 sequences are MNHNY and SVGAGI (reference sequence). V lost 6 bases, J lost 6 bases, and 15 bases lay in between. This CDR3 region has 14 residues. Here the CDR3 reads CASRGGEIGQPQHF. CDR3 in DNA: TGTGCCAGCAGGGGTGGAGAGATAGGTCAGCCCCAGCATTTT.

The chain links TRBV7-9 to TRBJ1-4; 7 nucleotides line up with TRBD1. The CDR3 spans 14 residues. J was trimmed by 4 bases and V by 5 bases; bases with no gene match: 4. CDR1 is SEHNR, CDR2 FQNEAQ, per germline (reference sequence). The CDR3 here is CASSPGGLNEKLFF. The CDR3 DNA reads TGTGCCAGCAGCCCAGGGGGGCTTAATGAAAAACTGTTTTTT.

This chain uses TRBV5-1 with TRBJ1-5, with D possibly matching TRBD1 (6 bases). Germline lookup yields CDR1 SGHRS and CDR2 YFSETQ. Trimming removed 0 bases at V and 7 bases at J, with 11 bases between. This CDR3 has 14 residues. The CDR3 is CASSLAGGQQPQHF. DNA of the CDR3: TGCGCCAGCAGCTTGGCCGGGGGGCAACAGCCCCAGCATTTT.

The chain joins TRBV9 to TRBJ2-3, with a weak D call TRBD1 (5 bases). The CDR3 has 16 residues. V lost 0 bases and J lost 2, with 13 bases in between. Germline V CDR1 and CDR2: SGDLS, YYNGEE. In DNA, the CDR3 is TGTGCCAGCAGCGTAGATGGTGTGGGGCCCACAGATACGCAGTATTTT. Its protein is CASSVDGVGPTDTQYF.

The chain joins TRBV28 to TRBJ2-1, with 8 bases identical to TRBD2. The J segment lost 7 bases and the V segment lost 8 bases, leaving 4 bases of the junction unmatched. Germline assignment: CDR1 MDHEN and CDR2 SYDVKM. The CDR3 totals 12 residues. This CDR3 reads CASGTSLNEQFF. The CDR3 nucleotides read TGTGCCAGCGGGACTAGTCTAAATGAGCAGTTCTTC. Supplemented by reference TRBV28 and TRBJ2-1, the full variable domain reads DVKVTQSSRYLVKRTGEKVFLECVQDMDHENMFWYRQDPGLGLRLIYFSYDVKMKEKGDIPEGYSVSREKKERFSLILESASTNQTSMYLCASGTSLNEQFFGPGTRLTVL.

This chain links TRBV5-5 with TRBJ2-7, with D possibly TRBD1 on 6 matching bases. The ends were cut back, 4 bases at V and 7 bases at J, with 18 bases in the middle. Germline lookup yields CDR1 SGHKS and CDR2 YYEKEE (reference sequence). The CDR3 loop spans 14 amino acids. The CDR3 DNA reads as TGTGCCAGCAGCCCGATAGGACAGACTCGAGAGCAGTACTTC. Translation: CASSPIGQTREQYF. The whole variable domain, remainder taken from reference TRBV5-5 and TRBJ2-7, is DAGVTQSPTHLIKTRGQQVTLRCSPISGHKSVSWYQQVLGQGPQFIFQYYEKEERGRGNFPDRFSARQFPNYSSELNVNALLLGDSALYLCASSPIGQTREQYFGPGTRLTVT.

This clone was detected only once. The chain joins TRBV7-9 to TRBJ2-1; D gene unclear. Germline V gene data show CDR1 as SEHNR and CDR2 as FQNEAQ (reference sequence). The CDR3 spans 14 residues. V lost 1 base to trimming and J lost 4 bases, with 8 bases between them. In DNA form, the CDR3 reads TGTGCCAGCAGCTTAGAATTGAAGTACAATGAGCAGTTCTTC. Protein sequence: CASSLELKYNEQFF.

In its sample, this clone was seen once. The chain links TRBV6-4 to TRBJ2-7; D is unclear. The germline CDR1 and CDR2 sequences are MRHNA and SNTAGT. This CDR3 has 11 residues. V was pared by 3 bases and J by 5 bases, with 5 bases between. CDR3 in amino acids: CASSEIHEQYF. The DNA of the CDR3 is TGTGCCAGCAGTGAGATCCACGAGCAGTACTTC.

This chain connects TRBV4-1 to TRBJ2-7, with D unclear. Trimming removed 4 bases at V and 0 bases at J, with 13 bases between. The CDR3 totals 15 residues. The germline CDR1 and CDR2 sequences are MGHRA and YSYEKL. The CDR3 coding sequence is TGCGCCAGCAGCCTCCTGTCACGCCCCTCCTACGAGCAGTACTTC. Translating gives CASSLLSRPSYEQYF.

This chain links TRBV15 with TRBJ1-1; tentatively, D is TRBD1 (5 bases). The CDR3 totals 13 residues. Trimming pared 9 bases from V and 6 bases from J, leaving 17 bases between. CDR1 and CDR2 from the germline V gene are LNHNV and YYDKDF (reference sequence). Here the CDR3 reads CATRVPGGAEAFF. The CDR3 DNA is TGTGCCACTAGAGTACCTGGAGGGGCTGAAGCTTTCTTT.

This rearrangement joins TRBV5-1 to TRBJ2-1; D possibly corresponds to TRBD2 (5 bases). The CDR3 totals 12 residues. V was trimmed by 2 bases and J by 9 bases, leaving 9 bases between them. Germline-derived CDR1 and CDR2 are SGHRS and YFSETQ. CDR3 nucleotides: TGCGCCAGCAGCTTTCCGGACTCTGAGCAGTTCTTC. Protein: CASSFPDSEQFF.

The CDR3 sequence is CASRQTGGEETQYF. CDR3 in DNA: TGTGCCAGCCGCCAGACAGGGGGCGAAGAGACCCAGTACTTC. V usage is TRBV2 and J usage is TRBJ2-5, with 10 bases identical to TRBD1. The J segment lost 3 bases and the V segment lost 8 bases, leaving 6 bases of the junction unmatched. Germline values: CDR1 SNHLY, CDR2 FYNNEI. This CDR3 region has 14 residues.

The gene calls are TRBV18 and TRBJ1-5; D is possibly TRBD1 (5 bases). This CDR3 has 14 amino acids. The V gene's germline CDR1 is KGHSH and CDR2 LQKENI. Trimming cost V 3 bases and J 11 bases, with 17 bases left between them. CDR3 DNA sequence: TGTGCCAGCTCACCGAAGGCCGGGGCTTCGGCCCAGCATTTT. Encoded protein: CASSPKAGASAQHF.

This clone has just one count. The CDR3 sequence is CASSLASRGHAGELFF. Written as DNA, the CDR3 is TGTGCCAGCAGCTTGGCCAGCAGGGGGCACGCCGGGGAGCTGTTTTTT. The J gene is TRBJ2-2, the V gene TRBV5-4; 8 bases line up with TRBD1. V lost 0 bases, J lost 6 bases, and 7 bases stayed unmatched. The germline V gene encodes CDR1 SGHNT and CDR2 YYREEE (reference sequence). This CDR3 is 16 amino acids long.

The genes are TRBV29-1 and TRBJ2-7, with 7 bases aligning to TRBD2. The germline V gene has CDR1 SQVTM and CDR2 ANQGSEA. J gave up 5 bases and V 1 base, and 5 bases lay outside the gene matches. The length of the CDR3 is 13 residues. The CDR3 sequence is CSVEGWEGDEQYF. CDR3 bases: TGCAGCGTTGAAGGATGGGAGGGCGACGAGCAGTACTTC.

The gene calls are TRBV11-2 and TRBJ2-7; D gene uncertain. Between the trimmed V and J ends, which lost 1 base and 6 bases, there was a span of 7 bases. Per germline, CDR1 SGHAT and CDR2 FQNNGV. There are 12 residues in the CDR3. DNA of the CDR3: TGTGCCAGCAGCTTAGGTTTGAGCGAGCAGTACTTC. This translates into CASSLGLSEQYF.

This clone was seen only once. The CDR3 nucleotides are TGTGCCAGCAGCACACGACTAGCGGAGACCCAGTACTTC. It translates to CASSTRLAETQYF. The J gene is TRBJ2-5, the V gene TRBV9, with 8 nucleotides matching TRBD2. V gave up 4 bases and J gave up 5 bases; unmatched junction bases: 4. This CDR3 contains 13 residues. CDR1 and CDR2 from the germline V gene are SGDLS and YYNGEE.